The present T cell receptor (beta chain) was sequenced within a study of OX40 agonist ivuxolimab in advanced cancers. General study points: At 0.1 to 3.0 mg/kg and by week 6, CD4+ and CD8+ T cells in the blood had expanded clonally.

About this clone: Its antigen remains unidentified.

Assay: immunoSEQ multiplex PCR; the TCRdb copy retains only in-frame clones and omits some. The sample includes under 80,000 clones, 85% seen only once; the top ten take less than 0.65%. The sequence came from an adult with an advanced solid tumor such as melanoma, head and neck, liver or kidney cancer. The source was CD4+ or CD8+ T cells sorted from blood, collected in a trial of the OX40 agonist ivuxolimab.

The CDR3 loop is CATTAGQGLSGANVLTF. The DNA for the CDR3 is TGTGCCACCACAGCCGGACAGGGACTCTCTGGGGCCAACGTCCTGACTTTC. V is TRBV10-3 and J is TRBJ2-6, with 8 bases matching TRBD1. V was clipped by 10 bases and J by 0 bases; unmatched bases: 11. Germline CDR1 ENHRY, CDR2 SYGVKD. This CDR3 has 17 amino acids.